Described below is a single TCR beta chain sequence and its context. Its antigen remains unidentified. As the sequencing template, cDNA was produced by extracting RNA and reverse transcribing it. Data came from immunoSEQ multiplex PCR; TCRdb stores just in-frame clones and leaves some out. The table records 34,000 or so clones, approximately 52% of them present only once. This sample is drawn from a study of CD8+ T cells in alopecia areata. Study-wide results and limits: When scalp samples are sequenced, resident alphabeta T cells of normal skin are also captured. Clonality was higher in lesional than normal scalp, especially in alopecia totalis/universalis. Patients displayed less clarity in TCR sharing than mice, a finding possibly related to HLA.

Starting from PBMCs, sorting isolated CD4+ and CD8+ T cells. The receptor was derived from a human donor with alopecia areata. The sample comprised NKG2D-high CD8+ T cells sorted from blood.

The CDR3 DNA reads as TGTGCCTGGAGTCCGACAGGGTACAATCAGCCCCAGCATTTT. Its protein product is CAWSPTGYNQPQHF. The rearrangement uses TRBV30 and TRBJ1-5; 7 bases agree with TRBD1. Germline assignment: CDR1 GTSNPN and CDR2 SVGIG (reference sequence). The CDR3 length is 14 residues. Trimming took 2 bases from V and 3 from J; bases not matched to a gene: 4.